Only a few counts were recorded for the clone carrying this TCR beta chain. The target antigen is unknown. The sample originates from a study of blood T cells in healthy people across ages. The study's findings and limits: A roughly linear age-dependent decrease characterized TCR beta diversity per million T cells. Among long-lived donors, naive CD4+ cells were more numerous and diversity higher than in aged donors.

Total RNA was isolated from each sample in quantities of at least 6 micrograms. Together with a sample-barcoded 5' primer, a J-beta primer mix was included in a second PCR lasting roughly 6 to 12 cycles. All cDNA molecules were each tagged by a template-switch adaptor with 12 random nucleotides. TCRdb recomputed calls from the 5' RACE reads with MiXCR, one row per CDR3 protein. The table includes more than 700,000 distinct CDR3 sequences, 53% detected once. V was pared by 7 bases and J by 4 bases, with 20 bases between. Germline assignment: CDR1 MNHEY and CDR2 SMNVEV (reference sequence). The CDR3 contains 16 residues.

The chain combines TRBV27 with TRBJ2-1; tentatively, D is TRBD2 (5 bases). The sequencing input was blood. The TCR was taken from a man aged 80 or over in good health. Written as DNA, the CDR3 is TGTGCCAGCAAGACCTTGGAAGAGCGGCCATACAATGAGCAGTTCTTC. Translation gives CASKTLEERPYNEQFF.